Below, 12 T cell receptor beta chains from the same sample are listed, as sequenced in a study of CD8+CD57+ T cells in acquired aplastic anemia. TCR beta VDJ and CDR3 profiles were obtained from a genomic DNA template. TCRdb recomputed calls from the reads with MiXCR, one row per CDR3 protein. The sample lists hundreds of thousands of distinct CDR3 sequences, about 70% occurring once. What was sequenced was sorted CD4+, CD8+, or CD8+CD57+ T cells (not recorded which) from PBMCs. Receptors were obtained from a human donor in good health, serving as a control.

This rearrangement joins TRBV5-4 to TRBJ2-3, with D possibly matching TRBD1 (5 bases). The CDR3 spans 13 residues. Trimming shortened V by 6 bases and J by 3 bases, and 11 bases separated the two germline ends. CDR1 is SGHNT, CDR2 YYREEE, per germline (reference sequence). The CDR3 sequence: CASTKQDTDTQYF. CDR3 in DNA: TGTGCCAGCACCAAACAGGATACAGATACGCAGTATTTT.

The chain has TRBV12-3 or TRBV12-4 and TRBJ1-1; D uncertain. Trimming took off 7 bases at V and 1 base at J, with 16 bases between the two ends. The length of the CDR3 is 15 residues. The CDR3 spells CASIPDNSQNTEAFF. CDR3 nucleotide sequence: TGTGCCAGCATCCCCGACAACAGCCAGAACACTGAAGCTTTCTTT.

The chain combines TRBV7-2 with TRBJ2-2, with D perhaps TRBD2 (5 bases). The CDR3 sequence is 16 residues long. The V gene lost 0 bases and the J gene lost 14 bases, with 22 bases spanning the gap. Germline CDR1 reads SGHTA; CDR2 reads FQGNSA. The CDR3 reads CASSLASGNTIYFLFF. In nucleotides, the CDR3 is TGTGCCAGCAGCTTAGCGAGCGGAAACACCATATATTTTCTGTTTTTT.

A word on this clonotype: One end of the junction varies from germline; a read error may be responsible. The chain employs TRBV7-9 and TRBJ2-6; D is unclear. This CDR3 has 14 residues. The V gene's germline CDR1 is SEHNR and CDR2 FQNEAQ (reference sequence). CDR3 coding DNA: TGTGCCATCAGTGATTCGACTGGCGCCAACGTCCTGACTTTC. Protein product: CAISDSTGANVLTF. The whole variable domain, filled in from reference TRBV7-9 and TRBJ2-6, reads DTGVSQNPRHKITKRGQNVTFRCDPISEHNRLYWYRQTLGQGPEFLTYFQNEAQLEKSRLLSDRFSAERPKGSFSTLEIQRTEQGDSAMYLCAISDSTGANVLTFGAGSRLTVL.

The chain couples TRBV7-8 to TRBJ1-1; D is perhaps TRBD1 (6 bases). The V and J ends lost 10 bases and 6 bases respectively, with 18 bases between them. Germline CDR1 is SGHVS and CDR2 is FQNEAQ. The CDR3 runs 13 residues. CDR3 nucleotide sequence: TGTGCCACCGGTCGGGGGGGCAAGTCTGAAGCTTTCTTT. Translation: CATGRGGKSEAFF.

With respect to this clonotype: At one end, the junction sequence differs from germline, possibly due to a read error. This chain connects TRBV5-1 to TRBJ2-3; perhaps TRBD2 as D (6 bases). CDR1 and CDR2 from the germline V gene are SGHRS and YFSETQ. The CDR3 runs to 13 residues. The CDR3 DNA reads as TGTGCCAGCAGCTTAGGAGGGTTAGAAGAGCAGTATTTT. Translating it yields CASSLGGLEEQYF. Variable domain in full (rest from reference TRBV5-1 and TRBJ2-3): KAGVTQTPRYLIKTRGQQVTLSCSPISGHRSVSWYQQTPGQGLQFLFEYFSETQRNKGNFPGRFSGRQFSNSRSEMNVSTLELGDSALYLCASSLGGLEEQYFGPGTRLTVL.

In regard to this clonotype: One end of the junction varies from germline; a read error may be responsible. The CDR3: CASSPRGAPEFNEQLYF. The CDR3 nucleotides are TGTGCCAGTAGTCCTAGGGGGGCCCCGGAATTCAATGAGCAGCTCTACTTT. V and J are TRBV19 and TRBJ1-6; the D gene is possibly TRBD1 (6 bases). Germline CDR1 LNHDA, CDR2 SQIVND (reference sequence). The CDR3 has 17 amino acids.

As regards this clonotype: Mismatch with germline at one junction end may stem from a read error. The V and J genes are TRBV7-9 and TRBJ1-4; D unresolved. This CDR3 is built from 13 residues. Germline V gene data show CDR1 as SEHNR and CDR2 as FQNEAQ (reference sequence). The CDR3: CASSLGGNEELSF. The CDR3 bases are TGTGCCAGCAGCTTAGGCGGCAATGAAGAACTGTCTTTT.

This chain links TRBV7-2 with TRBJ2-7; D is undetermined. Trimming pared 3 bases from V and 11 bases from J, leaving 14 bases between. This CDR3 region has 12 residues. Germline V lookup: CDR1 SGHTA, CDR2 FQGNSA. Written as DNA, the CDR3 is TGTGCCAGCAGCTTTGCCATTCGGAAGGAGTACTTC. Translated, it gives CASSFAIRKEYF.

This clonotype appeared many times. The chain recombines TRBV20-1 with TRBJ1-3, with unresolved D. CDR1 is DFQATT, CDR2 SNEGSKA, per germline (reference sequence). The CDR3 consists of 15 residues. V was shortened by 0 bases and J by 2 bases, with 11 bases between the two germline ends. Here the CDR3 reads CSARDGSWAGNTIYF. The CDR3 DNA sequence: TGCAGTGCTAGAGACGGGTCCTGGGCTGGAAACACCATATATTTT.

The genes are TRBV7-6 and TRBJ2-1, with 8 bases fitting TRBD2. This CDR3 is 13 amino acids long. J gave up 7 bases and V 4 bases, and 3 bases lay outside the gene matches. The V gene's germline CDR1 is SGHVS and CDR2 FNYEAQ. DNA for the CDR3: TGTGCCAGCAGCTCAATAGCGGGAAATGAGCAGTTCTTC. Translation: CASSSIAGNEQFF. The entire variable domain, with the rest obtained from reference TRBV7-6 and TRBJ2-1, is as follows: GAGVSQSPRYKVTKRGQDVALRCDPISGHVSLYWYRQALGQGPEFLTYFNYEAQQDKSGLPNDRFSAERPEGSISTLTIQRTEQRDSAMYRCASSSIAGNEQFFGPGTRLTVL.

This clonotype appeared a few times. V is TRBV7-2 and J is TRBJ2-7; maybe TRBD1 (7 bases). The CDR3 sequence is 13 residues long. Trimming took 10 bases from V and 1 from J, leaving 14 bases between them. Germline V lookup: CDR1 SGHTA, CDR2 FQGNSA. The CDR3 reads CATLATGSYEQYF. CDR3 in DNA: TGTGCCACCCTAGCGACAGGGTCCTACGAGCAGTACTTC.